The entry below gives a single T cell receptor beta chain sequence along with its context. Produced via immunoSEQ multiplex PCR; TCRdb's table is partial and in-frame only. In the table there are 150,000 to 200,000 clones, approximately 87% of which are singletons. The germline V gene encodes CDR1 SGHTA and CDR2 FQGTGA. The CDR3 length is 15 residues. Trimming removed 0 bases at V and 5 bases at J, with 13 bases between. The data derive from a study of blood T cell repertoires in COVID-19. Study in general: Donors in the United States, Italy and Spain gave samples during acute or convalescent COVID-19. In each case, the material was cDNA or gDNA derived from T cells, B-cell-depleted T cells, or PBMCs.

The clonotype was recovered from a young woman who had recovered from COVID-19. This sequence joins TRBV7-3 and TRBJ2-5; D is unresolved. Sequences were obtained from peripheral blood. The CDR3 here is CASSLTIHDWETQYF. The CDR3 nucleotides read TGTGCCAGCAGCTTAACGATCCACGACTGGGAGACCCAGTACTTC.